This passage covers 30 T cell receptor beta chains from one sample sequenced in a study of blood T cells in healthy people across ages (dated by TCRdb to the mid-2010s). Libraries were built with 5' RACE. Sequencing was carried out with an Illumina HiSeq 2500. A second PCR of roughly 7 to 11 cycles was performed with a sample-barcoded 5' primer and a J-beta primer mix. TCRdb reprocessing: public reads trimmed at Q25 with fastp, clones called with MiXCR, in-frame beta chains kept. All rows with the same CDR3 protein become a single entry with the most common DNA and genes. In all, the sample holds 1.5 million to 2 million distinct CDR3 sequences, and approximately 30% of those were seen once. Around 7.7% of the sample is taken by the ten largest. What was sequenced was blood. All receptors come from a woman under 40 in good health.

The J gene is TRBJ2-2, the V gene TRBV29-1; 10 bases agree with TRBD1. Germline CDR1 SQVTM, CDR2 ANQGSEA. CDR3 length equals 14 residues. Trimming cost V 8 bases and J 5 bases; bases outside gene matches: 8. The CDR3 DNA reads TGCAGCACCTGGACAGGGGGTAGTACCGGGGAGCTGTTTTTT. This codes for CSTWTGGSTGELFF.

In its sample, this clonotype was seen a few times. The chain joins TRBV5-1 to TRBJ1-4; TRBD1 aligns across 8 bases. The CDR3 covers 14 residues. Looked up from germline, CDR1 is SGHRS and CDR2 is YFSETQ. V dropped 4 bases and J dropped 8; count of bases not matched to a gene: 7. The CDR3 protein is CASSVDRGLEKLFF. DNA for the CDR3: TGCGCCAGCAGCGTAGACAGGGGTTTGGAAAAACTGTTTTTT.

For the CDR3, the DNA is TGTGCCAGCAGTGGCGGGACAGGCAATAATTCACCCCTCCACTTT. It translates to CASSGGTGNNSPLHF. The gene calls are TRBV25-1 and TRBJ1-6; 8 bases map to TRBD1. The CDR3 sequence is 15 residues long. Germline CDR1 reads MGHDK; CDR2 reads SYGVNS. The V segment lost 4 bases and the J segment 5 bases; nucleotides outside the gene matches: 4.

The V and J genes are TRBV12-3 or TRBV12-4 and TRBJ2-1; 10 nucleotides line up with TRBD2. The CDR3 consists of 17 residues. V lost 3 bases, J lost 10 bases, and 15 bases stayed unmatched. CDR3 region: CASSFLAGGTPQGEQFF. The CDR3 coding sequence is TGTGCCAGCAGTTTCTTAGCGGGAGGTACTCCTCAGGGGGAGCAGTTCTTC.

The J gene is TRBJ1-5, the V gene TRBV6-4; D remains unclear. The CDR3 has 17 amino acids. Germline V gene data show CDR1 as MRHNA and CDR2 as SNTAGT. V gave up 8 bases and J gave up 2 bases, with 22 bases separating them. CDR3 residues: CASQMGPRPVGNQPQHF. The DNA for the CDR3 is TGTGCCAGCCAGATGGGCCCTCGTCCTGTTGGCAATCAGCCCCAGCATTTT.

This clonotype was counted between two and nine times. The chain links TRBV9 to TRBJ2-1; D might be TRBD2 (5 bases). The CDR3 is 12 amino acids. Trimming shortened V by 3 bases and J by 9 bases, and 10 bases separated the two germline ends. Germline CDR1 and CDR2: SGDLS and YYNGEE. This CDR3 reads CASSAEGSEQFF. The CDR3 region has the DNA TGTGCCAGCAGCGCCGAGGGCTCTGAGCAGTTCTTC.

The rearrangement links TRBV6-2 or TRBV6-3 to TRBJ1-5; D ambiguous. Between the trimmed V and J ends, which lost 7 bases and 7 bases, there was a span of 11 bases. The V gene's germline CDR1 is MNHEY and CDR2 SVGEGT. The CDR3 has 12 residues. DNA of the CDR3: TGTGCCAGCAACGACGGGCGACAGCCCCAGCATTTT. Translated, it gives CASNDGRQPQHF.

The chain employs TRBV23-1 and TRBJ2-7; TRBD2 is a possible D gene (6 bases). TRBV23-1 is sorted into the ORF group, with uncertain function. This CDR3 spans 12 amino acids. The CDR3 region has the DNA TGCGCGAGGGACTTAAGGACTCGCGAGCAGTACTTC. Amino acids: CARDLRTREQYF.

The gene calls are TRBV4-3 and TRBJ2-1; TRBD2 matches 13 bases. The CDR3 length is 16 residues. The V and J ends lost 1 base and 6 bases, in that order; junction bases with no gene match: 3. In germline, CDR1 is LGHNA, CDR2 YSLEER. The CDR3 nucleotides are TGCGCCAGCAGCCAAGGAAGACTAGCGGGGGGCAATGAGCAGTTCTTC. Amino acid sequence: CASSQGRLAGGNEQFF.

Many counts were recorded for this clonotype. The rearrangement joins TRBV10-3 to TRBJ2-1; D may correspond to TRBD1 or TRBD2 (5 bases each). Per germline, CDR1 ENHRY and CDR2 SYGVKD. With 7 bases removed from V and 6 bases from J, the gap between germline ends came to 10 bases. The length of the CDR3 is 12 residues. DNA of the CDR3: TGTGCCATCAAAGGGACGTCCAATGAGCAGTTCTTC. Residues: CAIKGTSNEQFF.

This clonotype was seen at least ten times. This sequence joins TRBV9 and TRBJ2-7; 9 positions agree with TRBD1. The germline CDR1 and CDR2 sequences are SGDLS and YYNGEE. The junction had 5 bases not matched to a gene; V was cut back by 0 bases and J by 1 base. This CDR3 is built from 16 residues. For the CDR3, the DNA is TGTGCCAGCAGCGTAGGGACAGGGGTCTTTTCCTACGAGCAGTACTTC. Encoded protein: CASSVGTGVFSYEQYF.

The chain's CDR3 is CSASRLATSTDTQYF. The CDR3 DNA is TGCAGTGCTAGTCGGCTAGCAACTAGCACAGATACGCAGTATTTT. The chain has TRBV20-1 and TRBJ2-3, with a weak D call TRBD2 (5 bases). Looked up from germline, CDR1 is DFQATT and CDR2 is SNEGSKA (reference sequence). This CDR3 spans 15 amino acids. Trimming pared 3 bases from V and 0 bases from J, leaving 13 bases between.

This clonotype was recorded a few times. The chain has TRBV28 and TRBJ1-5; a possible D gene is TRBD1 (5 bases). Trimming removed 6 bases at V and 3 bases at J, with 15 bases between. This CDR3 has 15 amino acids. The germline gives CDR1 MDHEN, CDR2 SYDVKM. CDR3 DNA sequence: TGTGCCAGCAGCTGGGGGGTTACTGACAATCAGCCCCAGCATTTT. Translating gives CASSWGVTDNQPQHF.

Comments on this clonotype: This may come from a read error, since a much larger clone is one base off. The chain is built from TRBV3-1 and TRBJ2-4; 9 bases fit TRBD1. The trim removed 6 bases at V and 13 bases at J, leaving 10 bases unmatched. CDR1 is LGHDT, CDR2 YNNKEL, per germline (reference sequence). The CDR3 spans 13 residues. CDR3 region: CASRDTGGNEQYF. DNA of the CDR3: TGTGCCAGCAGGGACACAGGGGGCAATGAGCAGTACTTC. Full variable domain (rest looked up from reference TRBV3-1 and TRBJ2-4): DTAVSQTPKYLVTQMGNDKSIKCEQNLGHDTMYWYKQDSKKFLKIMFSYNNKELIINETVPNRFSPKSPDKAHLNLHINSLELGDSAVYFCASRDTGGNEQYFGAGTRLSVL.

This clonotype was observed a handful of times. The chain couples TRBV27 to TRBJ1-2; D possibly corresponds to TRBD1 (5 bases). The V end lost 4 bases, the J end lost 3 bases, and 12 bases lay between the germline ends. This CDR3 is 14 amino acids long. Germline V gives CDR1 MNHEY, CDR2 SMNVEV (reference sequence). In DNA, the CDR3 is TGTGCCAGCAGTTCCGCAGGGAGATACTATGGCTACACCTTC. Protein: CASSSAGRYYGYTF.

The sample holds a few counts of this clonotype. The chain couples TRBV5-1 to TRBJ2-1; no reliable D call. The length of the CDR3 is 12 residues. CDR1 and CDR2 from the germline V gene are SGHRS and YFSETQ. V was shortened by 3 bases and J by 10 bases, with 11 bases between the two germline ends. The CDR3 region is CASSWQSVEQFF. The CDR3 DNA reads TGCGCCAGCAGCTGGCAGTCGGTCGAGCAGTTCTTC.

The sample holds many counts of this clonotype. This rearrangement joins TRBV7-6 to TRBJ1-2; 11 bases are shared with TRBD1. The CDR3 extends over 16 amino acids. V shed 0 bases, J shed 4 bases, and the junction held 4 bases outside the gene matches. Germline assignment: CDR1 SGHVS and CDR2 FNYEAQ. CDR3 amino acids: CASSLAGTGGTYGYTF. CDR3 sequence (DNA): TGTGCCAGCAGCTTAGCCGGGACAGGGGGGACCTATGGCTACACCTTC.

This clonotype has more than one count but fewer than ten. The V call is TRBV20-1, the J call TRBJ1-5; D remains ambiguous. Trimming shortened V by 2 bases and J by 7 bases, and 12 bases separated the two germline ends. Germline V CDR1 and CDR2: DFQATT, SNEGSKA (reference sequence). This CDR3 region has 13 residues. The CDR3 nucleotides are TGCAGTGCTAGATCTTGGCAGATCCAGCCCCAGCATTTT. Its protein product is CSARSWQIQPQHF.

This clonotype occurred a few times. The V call is TRBV29-1, the J call TRBJ1-1; unclear D gene. Germline assignment: CDR1 SQVTM and CDR2 ANQGSEA. This CDR3 is 12 amino acids long. In DNA, the CDR3 is TGCAGGATAAGGAAGGACAACACTGAAGCTTTCTTT. This gives the protein CRIRKDNTEAFF.

This clonotype appeared once. This may arise from a read error, as a much more abundant clone is one base away. The rearrangement joins TRBV12-3 or TRBV12-4 to TRBJ2-7, with a weak D call TRBD2 (6 bases). This CDR3 comprises 14 residues. The ends were cut back, 4 bases at V and 4 bases at J, with 14 bases in the middle. The chain's CDR3 is CASSSWDLQYEQYF. CDR3 DNA sequence: TGTGCCAGCAGTTCTTGGGACTTACAATACGAGCAGTACTTC.

This CDR3 is CASSYSRLEQFF. Written as DNA, the CDR3 is TGTGCCAGCAGTTACTCAAGACTAGAGCAGTTCTTC. V usage is TRBV6-2 or TRBV6-3 and J usage is TRBJ2-1; possible D gene TRBD2, 5 bases. CDR1 is MNHEY and CDR2 is SVGEGT in the germline V gene. There are 12 residues in the CDR3. With 0 bases removed from V and 10 bases from J, the gap between germline ends came to 7 bases.

J is TRBJ2-7 and V is TRBV12-3 or TRBV12-4; D remains unclear. There are 14 residues in the CDR3. V was cut by 1 base and J by 3 bases, with 10 bases left in between. The chain's CDR3 is CASSLDQHGYEQYF. CDR3 DNA: TGTGCCAGCAGTTTAGATCAACACGGCTACGAGCAGTACTTC.

This clonotype came up a few times. The chain has TRBV15 and TRBJ1-1; D not certain. There are 16 residues in the CDR3. Trimming took 0 bases from V and 1 from J, leaving 12 bases between them. Germline V CDR1 and CDR2: LNHNV, YYDKDF (reference sequence). Here the CDR3 DNA reads TGTGCCACCAGCAGAGATCTTTACCGAGAGAACACTGAAGCTTTCTTT. The encoded protein is CATSRDLYRENTEAFF.

The chain joins TRBV29-1 to TRBJ2-3; the D gene is possibly TRBD2 (7 bases). This CDR3 region has 14 residues. CDR1 and CDR2 (germline): SQVTM, ANQGSEA. V lost 3 bases, J lost 5 bases, and 15 bases lay in between. The CDR3 DNA is TGCAGCGTTGATTCCAGCGGGACAAGAGATACGCAGTATTTT. It codes for CSVDSSGTRDTQYF.

This clonotype was picked up many times. V and J are TRBV20-1 and TRBJ2-1, with 10 bases matching TRBD1. The CDR3 is made up of 14 amino acids. J gave up 4 bases and V 3 bases, and 3 bases lay outside the gene matches. Germline V gene lookup returns CDR1 DFQATT and CDR2 SNEGSKA (reference sequence). Here the CDR3 DNA reads TGCAGTGCTAGGTCGGACAGGGGGTACAATGAGCAGTTCTTC. Its translation is CSARSDRGYNEQFF.

The chain combines TRBV9 with TRBJ2-1; 11 bases align to TRBD2. The CDR3 length is 14 residues. Per germline, CDR1 SGDLS and CDR2 YYNGEE. The ends lost 2 bases at V and 7 bases at J; junction bases unmatched: 2. The CDR3 DNA sequence: TGTGCCAGCAGCGTGAGGACTAGCGGGAATGAGCAGTTCTTC. The encoded protein is CASSVRTSGNEQFF. Combining the CDR3 with reference TRBV9 and TRBJ2-1 gives the whole variable domain DSGVTQTPKHLITATGQRVTLRCSPRSGDLSVYWYQQSLDQGLQFLIQYYNGEERAKGNILERFSAQQFPDLHSELNLSSLELGDSALYFCASSVRTSGNEQFFGPGTRLTVL.

The V and J genes are TRBV20-1 and TRBJ2-7; 7 nucleotides line up with TRBD2. Unmatched junction bases numbered 6, after V lost 5 bases and J lost 2 bases. This CDR3 spans 13 amino acids. CDR1 is DFQATT and CDR2 is SNEGSKA in the germline V gene (reference sequence). The CDR3 here is CSAYLAETYEQYF. DNA for the CDR3: TGCAGTGCTTATCTAGCGGAGACCTACGAGCAGTACTTC.

As for this clonotype: At one boundary the junction diverges from the germline segment, which might be a read error. J is TRBJ2-7 and V is TRBV5-5, with TRBD1 identical over 9 bases. There are 14 residues in the CDR3. Germline lookup yields CDR1 SGHKS and CDR2 YYEKEE (reference sequence). The CDR3 DNA sequence: TGTGCCAGCAGCTTTGTGGGACAGGGCTACGAGCGGTACTTC. Translating it yields CASSFVGQGYERYF. The entire variable domain, with the rest obtained from reference TRBV5-5 and TRBJ2-7, is as follows: DAGVTQSPTHLIKTRGQQVTLRCSPISGHKSVSWYQQVLGQGPQFIFQYYEKEERGRGNFPDRFSARQFPNYSSELNVNALLLGDSALYLCASSFVGQGYERYFGPGTRLTVT.

This clonotype was seen many times. This chain links TRBV20-1 with TRBJ2-7, with unresolved D. The germline V gene encodes CDR1 DFQATT and CDR2 SNEGSKA (reference sequence). The CDR3 covers 12 residues. The CDR3 DNA sequence: TGCGCTTTTTCGAAGGGCTCCTACGAGCAGTACTTC. Translated, it gives CAFSKGSYEQYF.

This clonotype was picked up a small number of times. The CDR3 region is CSARVLGRRSSTDTQYF. In nucleotides, the CDR3 is TGCAGTGCTAGAGTCTTAGGCAGGAGGTCAAGCACAGATACGCAGTATTTT. This chain uses TRBV20-1 with TRBJ2-3, with a weak D call TRBD2 (5 bases). The V end lost 1 base, the J end lost 0 bases, and 17 bases lay between the germline ends. Germline lookup yields CDR1 DFQATT and CDR2 SNEGSKA (reference sequence). The CDR3 length is 17 residues.